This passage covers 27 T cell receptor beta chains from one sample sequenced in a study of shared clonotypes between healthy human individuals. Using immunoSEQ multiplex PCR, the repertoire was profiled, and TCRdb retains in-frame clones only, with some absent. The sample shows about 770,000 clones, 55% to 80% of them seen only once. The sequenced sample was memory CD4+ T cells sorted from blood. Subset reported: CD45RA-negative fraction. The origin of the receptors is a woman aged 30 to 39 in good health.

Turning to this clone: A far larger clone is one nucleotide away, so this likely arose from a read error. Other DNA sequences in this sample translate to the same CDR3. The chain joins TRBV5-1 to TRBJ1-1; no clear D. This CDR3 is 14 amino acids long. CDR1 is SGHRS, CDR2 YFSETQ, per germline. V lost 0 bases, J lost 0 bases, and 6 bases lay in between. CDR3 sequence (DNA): TGCGCCAGCAGCTTGGACAGTCTGAACACTGAAGCTTTCTTT. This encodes CASSLDSLNTEAFF. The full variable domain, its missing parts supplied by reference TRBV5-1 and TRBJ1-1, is KAGVTQTPRYLIKTRGQQVTLSCSPISGHRSVSWYQQTPGQGLQFLFEYFSETQRNKGNFPGRFSGRQFSNSRSEMNVSTLELGDSALYLCASSLDSLNTEAFFGQGTRLTVV.

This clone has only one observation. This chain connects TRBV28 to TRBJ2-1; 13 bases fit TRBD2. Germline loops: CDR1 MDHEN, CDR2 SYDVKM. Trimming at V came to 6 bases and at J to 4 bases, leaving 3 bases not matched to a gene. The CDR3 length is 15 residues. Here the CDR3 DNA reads TGTGCCAGCAGCAGGACTAGCGGGAGTTACAATGAGCAGTTCTTC. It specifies CASSRTSGSYNEQFF. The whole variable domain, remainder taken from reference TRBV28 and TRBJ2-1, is DVKVTQSSRYLVKRTGEKVFLECVQDMDHENMFWYRQDPGLGLRLIYFSYDVKMKEKGDIPEGYSVSREKKERFSLILESASTNQTSMYLCASSRTSGSYNEQFFGPGTRLTVL.

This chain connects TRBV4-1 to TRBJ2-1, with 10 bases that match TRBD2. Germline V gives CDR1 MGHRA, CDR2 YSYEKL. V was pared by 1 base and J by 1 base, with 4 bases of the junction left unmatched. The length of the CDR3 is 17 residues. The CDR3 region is CASSQAGLADSYNEQFF. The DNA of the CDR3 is TGCGCCAGCAGCCAAGCTGGACTAGCGGATTCCTACAATGAGCAGTTCTTC.

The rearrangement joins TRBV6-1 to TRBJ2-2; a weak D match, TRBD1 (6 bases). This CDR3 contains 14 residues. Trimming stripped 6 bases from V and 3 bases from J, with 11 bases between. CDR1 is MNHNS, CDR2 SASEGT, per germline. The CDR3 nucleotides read TGTGCCAGCAGCGGACAGACCTACACCGGGGAGCTGTTTTTT. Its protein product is CASSGQTYTGELFF.

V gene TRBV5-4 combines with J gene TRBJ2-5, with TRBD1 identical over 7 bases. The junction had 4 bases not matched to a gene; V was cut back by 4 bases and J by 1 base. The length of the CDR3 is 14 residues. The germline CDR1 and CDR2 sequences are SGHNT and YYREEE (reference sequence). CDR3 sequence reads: CASSPGTAQETQYF. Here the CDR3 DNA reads TGTGCCAGCAGCCCGGGGACAGCCCAAGAGACCCAGTACTTC.

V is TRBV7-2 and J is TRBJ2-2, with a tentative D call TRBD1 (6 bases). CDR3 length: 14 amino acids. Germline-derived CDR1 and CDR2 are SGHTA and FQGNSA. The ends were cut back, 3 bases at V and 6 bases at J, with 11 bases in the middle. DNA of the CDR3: TGTGCCAGCAGCTTTCGACAGGTGGCCGGGGAGCTGTTTTTT. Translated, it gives CASSFRQVAGELFF.

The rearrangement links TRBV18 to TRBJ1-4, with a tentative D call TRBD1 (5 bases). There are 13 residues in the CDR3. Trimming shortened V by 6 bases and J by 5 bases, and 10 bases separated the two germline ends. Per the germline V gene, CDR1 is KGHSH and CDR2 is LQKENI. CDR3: CASSGGQNEKLFF. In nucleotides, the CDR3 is TGTGCCAGCTCCGGGGGTCAAAATGAAAAACTGTTTTTT.

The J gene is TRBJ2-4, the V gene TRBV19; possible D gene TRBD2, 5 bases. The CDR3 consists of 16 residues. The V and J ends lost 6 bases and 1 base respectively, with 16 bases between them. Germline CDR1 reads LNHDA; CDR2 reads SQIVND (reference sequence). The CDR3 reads CASSLMSGLAKNIQYF. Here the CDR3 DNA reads TGTGCCAGTAGCCTCATGTCGGGGTTGGCCAAAAACATTCAGTACTTC.

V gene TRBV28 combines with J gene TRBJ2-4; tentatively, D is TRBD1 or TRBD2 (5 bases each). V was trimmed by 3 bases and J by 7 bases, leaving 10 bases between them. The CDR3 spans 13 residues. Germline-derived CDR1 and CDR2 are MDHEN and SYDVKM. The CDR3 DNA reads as TGTGCCAGCAGTTTGGCAGGGACGAACATTCAGTACTTC. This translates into CASSLAGTNIQYF.

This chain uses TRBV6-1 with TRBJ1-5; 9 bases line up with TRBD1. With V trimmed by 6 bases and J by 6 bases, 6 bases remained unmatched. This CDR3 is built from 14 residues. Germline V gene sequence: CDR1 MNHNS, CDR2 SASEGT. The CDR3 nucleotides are TGTGCCAGCAGCGGGACAGGGAATTTTCAGCCCCAGCATTTT. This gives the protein CASSGTGNFQPQHF.

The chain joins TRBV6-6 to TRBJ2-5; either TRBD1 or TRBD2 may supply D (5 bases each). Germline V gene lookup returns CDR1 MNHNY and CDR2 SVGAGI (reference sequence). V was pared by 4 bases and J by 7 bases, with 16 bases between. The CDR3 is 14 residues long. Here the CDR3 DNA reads TGTGCCAGCAGTTCGGGGACCAGCATAAGGACCCAGTACTTC. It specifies CASSSGTSIRTQYF.

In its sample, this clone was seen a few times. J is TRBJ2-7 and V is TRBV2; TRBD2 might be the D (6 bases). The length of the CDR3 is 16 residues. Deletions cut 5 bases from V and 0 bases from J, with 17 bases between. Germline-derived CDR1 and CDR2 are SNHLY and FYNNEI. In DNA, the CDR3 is TGTGCCAGCAGTCCCGGCGTTAGCGGCTACTCCTACGAGCAGTACTTC. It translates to CASSPGVSGYSYEQYF.

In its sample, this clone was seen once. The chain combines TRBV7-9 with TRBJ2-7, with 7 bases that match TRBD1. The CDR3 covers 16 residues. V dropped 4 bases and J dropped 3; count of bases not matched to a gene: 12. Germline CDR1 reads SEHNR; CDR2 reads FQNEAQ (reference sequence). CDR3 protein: CASSSKGAGEGYEQYF. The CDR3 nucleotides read TGTGCCAGCAGCTCGAAGGGGGCAGGGGAAGGCTACGAGCAGTACTTC.

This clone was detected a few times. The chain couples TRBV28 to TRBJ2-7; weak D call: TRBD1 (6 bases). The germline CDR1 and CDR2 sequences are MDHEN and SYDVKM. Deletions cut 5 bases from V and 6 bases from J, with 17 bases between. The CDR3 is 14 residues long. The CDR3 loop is CASSQIPGVREQYF. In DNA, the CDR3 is TGTGCCAGCAGTCAAATCCCAGGGGTTCGCGAGCAGTACTTC.

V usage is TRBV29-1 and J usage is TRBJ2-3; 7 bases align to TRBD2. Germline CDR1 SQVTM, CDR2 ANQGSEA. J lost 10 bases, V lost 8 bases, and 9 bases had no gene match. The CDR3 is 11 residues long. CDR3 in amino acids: CSPREGPAQYF. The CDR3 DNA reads TGCAGCCCGAGGGAGGGGCCGGCGCAGTATTTT.

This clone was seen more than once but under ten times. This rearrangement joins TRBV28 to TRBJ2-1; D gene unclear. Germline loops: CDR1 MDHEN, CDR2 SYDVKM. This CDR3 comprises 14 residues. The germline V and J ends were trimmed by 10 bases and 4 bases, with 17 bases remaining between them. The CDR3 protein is CAISAGVGYNEQFF. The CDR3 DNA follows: TGTGCCATCTCGGCCGGAGTAGGGTACAATGAGCAGTTCTTC.

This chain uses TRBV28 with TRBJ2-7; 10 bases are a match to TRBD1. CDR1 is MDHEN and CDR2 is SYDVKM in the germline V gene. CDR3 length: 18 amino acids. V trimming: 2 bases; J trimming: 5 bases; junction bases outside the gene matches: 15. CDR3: CASSLPAGPGTGVHEQYF. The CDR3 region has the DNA TGTGCCAGCAGTTTACCGGCGGGACCCGGGACAGGGGTCCACGAGCAGTACTTC.

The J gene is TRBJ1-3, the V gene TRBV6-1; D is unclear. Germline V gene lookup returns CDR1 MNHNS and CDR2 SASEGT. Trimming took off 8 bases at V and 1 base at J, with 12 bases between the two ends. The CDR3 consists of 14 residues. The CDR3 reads CASWQALSGNTIYF. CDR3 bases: TGTGCCAGCTGGCAGGCTTTGTCTGGAAACACCATATATTTT.

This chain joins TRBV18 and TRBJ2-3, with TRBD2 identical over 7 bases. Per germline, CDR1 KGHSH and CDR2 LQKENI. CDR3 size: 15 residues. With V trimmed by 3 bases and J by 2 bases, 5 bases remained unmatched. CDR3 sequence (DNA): TGTGCCAGCTCACCCCCTAGCGGATACACAGATACGCAGTATTTT. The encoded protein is CASSPPSGYTDTQYF.

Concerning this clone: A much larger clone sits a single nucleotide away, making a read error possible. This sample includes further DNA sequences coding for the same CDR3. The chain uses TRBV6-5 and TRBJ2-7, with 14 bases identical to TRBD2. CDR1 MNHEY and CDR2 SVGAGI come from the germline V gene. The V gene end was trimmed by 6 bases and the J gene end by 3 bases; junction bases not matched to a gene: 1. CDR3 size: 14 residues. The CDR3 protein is CASSGTSGSYEQYF. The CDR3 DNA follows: TGTGCCAGCAGCGGGACTAGCGGGAGCTACGAGCAGTACTTC.

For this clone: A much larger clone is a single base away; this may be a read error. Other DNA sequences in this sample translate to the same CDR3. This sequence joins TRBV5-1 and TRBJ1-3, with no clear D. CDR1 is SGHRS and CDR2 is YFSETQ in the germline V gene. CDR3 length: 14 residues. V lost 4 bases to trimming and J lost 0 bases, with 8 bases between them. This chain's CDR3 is CASSPGTSGNTIYF. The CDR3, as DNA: TGCGCCAGCAGCCCCGGCACCTCTGGAAACACCATATATTTT. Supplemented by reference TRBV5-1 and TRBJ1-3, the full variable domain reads KAGVTQTPRYLIKTRGQQVTLSCSPISGHRSVSWYQQTPGQGLQFLFEYFSETQRNKGNFPGRFSGRQFSNSRSEMNVSTLELGDSALYLCASSPGTSGNTIYFGEGSWLTVV.

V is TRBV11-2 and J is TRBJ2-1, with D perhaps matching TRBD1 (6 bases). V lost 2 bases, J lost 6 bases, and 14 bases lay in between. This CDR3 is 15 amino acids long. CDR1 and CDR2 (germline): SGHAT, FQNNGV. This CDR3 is CASSLYRETFNEQFF. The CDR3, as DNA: TGTGCCAGCAGCTTATACAGGGAGACCTTCAATGAGCAGTTCTTC.

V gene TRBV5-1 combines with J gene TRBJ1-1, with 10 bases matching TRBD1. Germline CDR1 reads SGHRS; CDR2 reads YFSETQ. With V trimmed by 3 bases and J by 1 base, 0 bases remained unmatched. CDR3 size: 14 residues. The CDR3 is CASSWDRGNTEAFF. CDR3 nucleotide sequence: TGCGCCAGCAGCTGGGACAGGGGGAACACTGAAGCTTTCTTT.

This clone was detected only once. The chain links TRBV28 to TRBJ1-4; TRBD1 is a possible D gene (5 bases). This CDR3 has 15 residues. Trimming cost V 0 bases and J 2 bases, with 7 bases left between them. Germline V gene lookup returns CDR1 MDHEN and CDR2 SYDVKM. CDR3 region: CASSLWGETNEKLFF. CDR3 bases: TGTGCCAGCAGTTTATGGGGGGAGACTAATGAAAAACTGTTTTTT.

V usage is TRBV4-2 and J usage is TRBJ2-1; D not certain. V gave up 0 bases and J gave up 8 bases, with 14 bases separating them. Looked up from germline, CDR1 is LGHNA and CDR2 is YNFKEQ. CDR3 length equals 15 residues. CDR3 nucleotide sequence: TGTGCCAGCAGCCAAGAGCTACAGCCCACCGATGAGCAGTTCTTC. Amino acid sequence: CASSQELQPTDEQFF.

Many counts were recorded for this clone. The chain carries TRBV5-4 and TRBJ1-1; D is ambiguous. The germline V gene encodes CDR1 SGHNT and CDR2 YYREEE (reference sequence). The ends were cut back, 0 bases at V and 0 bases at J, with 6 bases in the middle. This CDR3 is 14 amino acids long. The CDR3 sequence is CASSLDSLNTEAFF. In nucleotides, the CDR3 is TGTGCCAGCAGCTTGGACAGTCTGAACACTGAAGCTTTCTTT.

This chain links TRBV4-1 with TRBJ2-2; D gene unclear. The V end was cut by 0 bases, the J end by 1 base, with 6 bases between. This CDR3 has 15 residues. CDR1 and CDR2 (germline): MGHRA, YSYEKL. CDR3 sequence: CASSQENKNTGELFF. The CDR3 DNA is TGCGCCAGCAGCCAAGAAAATAAGAACACCGGGGAGCTGTTTTTT.